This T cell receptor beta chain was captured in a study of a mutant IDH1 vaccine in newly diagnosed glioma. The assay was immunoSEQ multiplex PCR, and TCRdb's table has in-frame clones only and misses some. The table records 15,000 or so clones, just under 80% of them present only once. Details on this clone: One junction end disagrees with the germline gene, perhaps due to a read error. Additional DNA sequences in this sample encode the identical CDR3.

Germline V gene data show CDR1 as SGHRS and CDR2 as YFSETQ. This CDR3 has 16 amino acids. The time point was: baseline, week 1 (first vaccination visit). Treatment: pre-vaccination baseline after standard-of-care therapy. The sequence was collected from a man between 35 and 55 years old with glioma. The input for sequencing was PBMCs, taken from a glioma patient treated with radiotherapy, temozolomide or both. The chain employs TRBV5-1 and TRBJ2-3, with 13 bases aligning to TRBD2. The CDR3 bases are TGCGCCAGCACCTTGGTACTAGCGGGAGGGACAGATACGCAGTATTTT. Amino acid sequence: CASTLVLAGGTDTQYF.